The T cell receptor beta chain under discussion was sequenced for a study of shared clonotypes between healthy human individuals. The donor population consisted of healthy HIV-negative adults with no recent acute infections or vaccinations. Repertoires were generated with immunoSEQ multiplex PCR, while TCRdb's copy carries only in-frame clones and drops some. The data hold roughly 200,000 clones, with around 63% observed a single time. V dropped 3 bases and J dropped 7; count of bases not matched to a gene: 4. Germline values: CDR1 SGHTA, CDR2 FQGNSA. The CDR3 spans 13 residues. This clone was seen only a few times.

The TCR was taken from a man aged 25-45 years in good health. The sample consisted of memory CD4+ T cells sorted from blood. The subset is: CD45RA-negative fraction. This chain uses TRBV7-2 with TRBJ1-2; 8 bases fit TRBD1. The CDR3 DNA reads TGTGCCAGCAGCTTCTACAGGGGGTCTGGCTACACCTTC. This translates into CASSFYRGSGYTF.